This TCR beta chain stems from a study of blood T cells in healthy people across ages. Study observations and caveats: Diversity figures based on one million T cells were deemed too low.

Concerning this clonotype itself: As yet, its antigen is unknown.

Combining a sample-barcoded 5' primer with a J-beta primer mix, a second PCR ran for about 7 to 12 cycles. Tagging of each cDNA molecule was performed by a template-switch adaptor with 12 random nucleotides. TCRdb ran MiXCR on the 5' RACE reads and lists one entry per CDR3 protein. The data hold 1.5 million to 2 million distinct CDR3 sequences, with roughly 32% observed a single time. The length of the CDR3 is 13 residues. V lost 6 bases and J lost 3, with 15 bases in between. Germline V gene lookup returns CDR1 SQVTM and CDR2 ANQGSEA. The genes are TRBV29-1 and TRBJ2-7; tentatively, D is TRBD1 or TRBD2 (6 bases each). Sequencing was carried out using blood. This clonotype was sampled from a woman under 40 in good health. CDR3 sequence (DNA): TGCAGCGTCGTCGGGGGCGAAGGCTACGAGCAGTACTTC. Translated, it gives CSVVGGEGYEQYF.